A selection of T cell receptor beta chains follows, all from one sample in a study of blood T cell repertoires in COVID-19. The table came from immunoSEQ multiplex PCR; TCRdb's copy has only in-frame clones and leaves some out. The table records approximately 83,000 clones, around four fifths of them present only once. Sequencing was carried out using peripheral blood. These receptors were collected from a man aged 50-60 years with acute or convalescent COVID-19. CDR3s include the opening cysteine and the closing phenylalanine or tryptophan. The order of the fields is V gene, J gene, CDR3 length, D gene, clone size, CDR3 DNA, CDR3 protein. A D gene is named only where the DNA matches it firmly. A clone size is listed for some rows: how often the clone was seen (once, few, many), or a class if it is expanded.

v_call: TRBV9; j_call: TRBJ2-1; cdr3_length: 16; d_call: TRBD1; clone_size: NA; cdr3_nt: TGTGCCAGCTCGAAGACCGGGACAGGGGGATACAATGAGCAGTTCTTC; cdr3_aa: CASSKTGTGGYNEQFF
v_call: TRBV20-1; j_call: TRBJ1-2; cdr3_length: 11; d_call: NA; clone_size: NA; cdr3_nt: TGCAGTGCTAGATTAGAGGGGGGGTACACCTTC; cdr3_aa: CSARLEGGYTF
v_call: TRBV6-5; j_call: TRBJ1-4; cdr3_length: 12; d_call: NA; clone_size: NA; cdr3_nt: TGTGCCAGCAGAGGGGGGGGTGAAAAACTGTTTTTT; cdr3_aa: CASRGGGEKLFF
v_call: TRBV5-8; j_call: TRBJ1-1; cdr3_length: 13; d_call: TRBD1; clone_size: NA; cdr3_nt: TGTGCCAGCAGCCCGGACAGGGCGGTAGAAGCTTTCTTT; cdr3_aa: CASSPDRAVEAFF
v_call: TRBV28; j_call: TRBJ2-7; cdr3_length: 15; d_call: TRBD1; clone_size: NA; cdr3_nt: TGTGCCAGCAGGCCGCCGGGACAGGGGACCCACGAGCAGTACTTC; cdr3_aa: CASRPPGQGTHEQYF
v_call: TRBV7-2; j_call: TRBJ1-2; cdr3_length: 14; d_call: TRBD1; clone_size: NA; cdr3_nt: TGTGCCAGCAGCTTATCGACAGGGGGCATGGGGTACACCTTC; cdr3_aa: CASSLSTGGMGYTF
v_call: TRBV19; j_call: TRBJ2-1; cdr3_length: 14; d_call: NA; clone_size: few; cdr3_nt: TGTGCCAGTAGTATAGCGGGGGTCCTTGATGAGCAGTTCTTC; cdr3_aa: CASSIAGVLDEQFF
v_call: TRBV6-2/TRBV6-3; j_call: TRBJ1-5; cdr3_length: 16; d_call: NA; clone_size: once; cdr3_nt: TGTGCCAGCAGTTACGGTCGGGGATCCGGCAATCAGCCCCAGCATTTT; cdr3_aa: CASSYGRGSGNQPQHF
v_call: TRBV5-1; j_call: TRBJ2-3; cdr3_length: 15; d_call: TRBD1; clone_size: NA; cdr3_nt: TGCGCCAGCAGCTTTCTGGGACAGGGGGCGGATACGCAGTATTTT; cdr3_aa: CASSFLGQGADTQYF
v_call: TRBV7-6; j_call: TRBJ2-5; cdr3_length: 20; d_call: TRBD1; clone_size: NA; cdr3_nt: TGTGCCAGCAGCCTCACAACGGGTGGTACGGACAGGGATTCGCGGGAGACCCAGTACTTC; cdr3_aa: CASSLTTGGTDRDSRETQYF
v_call: TRBV5-1; j_call: TRBJ2-5; cdr3_length: 15; d_call: NA; clone_size: NA; cdr3_nt: TGCGCCAGCAGCCCTACCTCAGGGGGGCAAGAGACCCAGTACTTC; cdr3_aa: CASSPTSGGQETQYF
v_call: TRBV27; j_call: TRBJ2-1; cdr3_length: 18; d_call: TRBD1; clone_size: NA; cdr3_nt: TGTGCCAGCAGTTCAAATTTACACCGGGACAGGGGATACAATGAGCAGTTCTTC; cdr3_aa: CASSSNLHRDRGYNEQFF
v_call: TRBV19; j_call: TRBJ2-5; cdr3_length: 13; d_call: NA; clone_size: NA; cdr3_nt: TGTGCCACCCGCAGCGGACAGCAAGAGACCCAGTACTTC; cdr3_aa: CATRSGQQETQYF
v_call: TRBV18; j_call: TRBJ2-1; cdr3_length: 15; d_call: NA; clone_size: once; cdr3_nt: TGTGCCAGCTCACCACCTACGAGCTCCTACAATGAGCAGTTCTTC; cdr3_aa: CASSPPTSSYNEQFF
v_call: TRBV30; j_call: TRBJ1-2; cdr3_length: 13; d_call: TRBD1; clone_size: NA; cdr3_nt: TGTGCCTGGAGCCGAGGACAGGGGTACGGCTACACCTTC; cdr3_aa: CAWSRGQGYGYTF
v_call: TRBV5-8; j_call: TRBJ2-2; cdr3_length: 16; d_call: TRBD1; clone_size: once; cdr3_nt: TGTGCCAGCAGCTTAGGACAGGGGCGACGTACCGGGGAGCTGTTTTTT; cdr3_aa: CASSLGQGRRTGELFF
v_call: TRBV10-3; j_call: TRBJ2-3; cdr3_length: 14; d_call: TRBD1; clone_size: NA; cdr3_nt: TGTGCCATCAGTGCGTCACAGGGGGCAGATACGCAGTATTTT; cdr3_aa: CAISASQGADTQYF
v_call: TRBV4-2; j_call: TRBJ2-5; cdr3_length: 15; d_call: NA; clone_size: NA; cdr3_nt: TGTGCCAGCAGCCAAGCTACAGGGATCCAAGAGACCCAGTACTTC; cdr3_aa: CASSQATGIQETQYF
v_call: TRBV11-2; j_call: TRBJ1-1; cdr3_length: 20; d_call: TRBD1; clone_size: NA; cdr3_nt: TGTGCCAGCAGCTTAGATCACCCTTACAACGACAGGGAAGGCGGCACTGAAGCTTTCTTT; cdr3_aa: CASSLDHPYNDREGGTEAFF
v_call: TRBV7-9; j_call: TRBJ1-1; cdr3_length: 15; d_call: TRBD1; clone_size: once; cdr3_nt: TGTGCCAGCAGCTCCCCCGGGACAGGTAACACTGAAGCTTTCTTT; cdr3_aa: CASSSPGTGNTEAFF
v_call: TRBV5-8; j_call: TRBJ2-1; cdr3_length: 17; d_call: TRBD2; clone_size: NA; cdr3_nt: TGTGCCAGCAGCTTGCGGGGTAGCGGGAGCTCCTACAATGAGCAGTTCTTC; cdr3_aa: CASSLRGSGSSYNEQFF
v_call: TRBV6-5; j_call: TRBJ1-2; cdr3_length: 15; d_call: TRBD1; clone_size: NA; cdr3_nt: TGTGCCAGCAGTTACGTATACAGGGGTGGAGACGGCTACACCTTC; cdr3_aa: CASSYVYRGGDGYTF
v_call: TRBV13; j_call: TRBJ1-2; cdr3_length: 14; d_call: TRBD1; clone_size: NA; cdr3_nt: TGTGCCAGCAGCTTAGGGGACAGGGTCTATGGCTACACCTTC; cdr3_aa: CASSLGDRVYGYTF
v_call: TRBV6-5; j_call: TRBJ1-3; cdr3_length: 14; d_call: NA; clone_size: NA; cdr3_nt: TGTGCCAGCAGTTTAACCGGGACGCAGGGGAGAAGGAGTTTT; cdr3_aa: CASSLTGTQGRRSF
v_call: TRBV10-3; j_call: TRBJ1-6; cdr3_length: 12; d_call: NA; clone_size: NA; cdr3_nt: TGTGCCATCAGGAAACCGGGAGACACCCTCCACTTT; cdr3_aa: CAIRKPGDTLHF
v_call: TRBV19; j_call: TRBJ1-1; cdr3_length: 13; d_call: NA; clone_size: NA; cdr3_nt: TGTGCCAGTAGTATTGAGGCGAACACTGAAGCTTTCTTT; cdr3_aa: CASSIEANTEAFF
v_call: TRBV5-1; j_call: TRBJ2-2; cdr3_length: 17; d_call: TRBD1; clone_size: NA; cdr3_nt: TGCGCCAGCAGCTTGGCGAATCCGGGACAGGGGACCGGGGAGCTGTTTTTT; cdr3_aa: CASSLANPGQGTGELFF
v_call: TRBV2; j_call: TRBJ2-3; cdr3_length: 16; d_call: NA; clone_size: NA; cdr3_nt: TGTGCCAGCAGAGAAGGGACTTCTGCTAGCACAGATACGCAGTATTTT; cdr3_aa: CASREGTSASTDTQYF
v_call: TRBV12-1; j_call: TRBJ2-5; cdr3_length: 17; d_call: NA; clone_size: NA; cdr3_nt: TGTGCCAGCAGCTTTGCGAGGCCGGGACAGGGGACAGAGACCCAGTACTTC; cdr3_aa: CASSFARPGQGTETQYF
v_call: TRBV28; j_call: TRBJ2-5; cdr3_length: 14; d_call: TRBD2; clone_size: NA; cdr3_nt: TGTGCCAGCAGTCCAGGGACTAGCCCCCAGACCCAGTACTTC; cdr3_aa: CASSPGTSPQTQYF
v_call: TRBV18; j_call: TRBJ1-5; cdr3_length: 16; d_call: TRBD1; clone_size: NA; cdr3_nt: TGTGCCAGCTCACCGATACAGGGGGATAGCAATCAGCCCCAGCATTTT; cdr3_aa: CASSPIQGDSNQPQHF
v_call: TRBV15; j_call: TRBJ2-5; cdr3_length: 14; d_call: NA; clone_size: NA; cdr3_nt: TGTGCCACCAGCAGAGGGAGACTCCAAGAGACCCAGTACTTC; cdr3_aa: CATSRGRLQETQYF
v_call: TRBV19; j_call: TRBJ2-7; cdr3_length: 12; d_call: NA; clone_size: NA; cdr3_nt: TGTGCCAGTAGTTCGGGAGTTGGCGAGCAGTACTTC; cdr3_aa: CASSSGVGEQYF
v_call: TRBV10-2; j_call: TRBJ1-1; cdr3_length: 14; d_call: NA; clone_size: NA; cdr3_nt: TGCGCCAGCAGTGAGACGGACATGAACACTGAAGCTTTCTTT; cdr3_aa: CASSETDMNTEAFF
v_call: TRBV4-1; j_call: TRBJ2-1; cdr3_length: 15; d_call: TRBD2; clone_size: NA; cdr3_nt: TGCGCCAGCAGCTTCATAGCGGGGGGGTACAATGAGCAGTTCTTC; cdr3_aa: CASSFIAGGYNEQFF